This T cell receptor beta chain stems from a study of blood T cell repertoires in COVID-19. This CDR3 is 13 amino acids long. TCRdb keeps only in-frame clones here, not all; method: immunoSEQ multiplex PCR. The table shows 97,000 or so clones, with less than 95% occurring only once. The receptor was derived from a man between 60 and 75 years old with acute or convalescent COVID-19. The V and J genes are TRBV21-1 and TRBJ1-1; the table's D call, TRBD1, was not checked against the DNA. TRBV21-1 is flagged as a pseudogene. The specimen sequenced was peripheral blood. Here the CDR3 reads CASSKEQGTEAFF. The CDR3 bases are TGTGCCAGCAGCAAAGAACAGGGCACTGAAGCTTTCTTT.